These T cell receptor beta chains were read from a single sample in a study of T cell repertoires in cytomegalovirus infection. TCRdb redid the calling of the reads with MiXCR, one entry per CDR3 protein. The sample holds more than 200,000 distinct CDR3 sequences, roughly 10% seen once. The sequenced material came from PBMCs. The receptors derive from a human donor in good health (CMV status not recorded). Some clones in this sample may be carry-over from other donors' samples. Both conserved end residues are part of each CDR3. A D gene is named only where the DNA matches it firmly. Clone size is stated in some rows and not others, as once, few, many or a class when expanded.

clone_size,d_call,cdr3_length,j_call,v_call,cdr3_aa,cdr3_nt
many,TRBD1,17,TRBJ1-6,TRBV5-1,CASSLMGQGGNGSPLHF,TGCGCCAGCAGCTTGATGGGACAGGGGGGAAACGGTTCACCCCTCCACTTT
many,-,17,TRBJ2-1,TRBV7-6,CASSLSRCLAKSNEQFF,TGTGCCAGCAGCTTATCACGGTGTCTAGCAAAGAGCAATGAGCAGTTCTTC
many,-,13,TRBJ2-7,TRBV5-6,CASSLLAAYEQYF,TGTGCCAGCAGCTTGCTAGCAGCCTACGAGCAGTACTTC
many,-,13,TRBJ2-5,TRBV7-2,CASSKQRLETQYF,TGTGCCAGCAGCAAACAGCGTCTGGAGACCCAGTACTTC
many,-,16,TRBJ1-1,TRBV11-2,CASSPEQRARGSEAFF,TGTGCCAGCAGCCCCGAACAGCGGGCCAGGGGATCTGAAGCTTTCTTT
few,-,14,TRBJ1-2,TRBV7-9,CASSLDSGFGGYTF,TGTGCCAGCAGCTTAGACAGCGGGTTCGGCGGCTACACCTTC
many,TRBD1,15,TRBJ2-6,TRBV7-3,CASTLTGSGANVLTF,TGTGCCAGCACCCTGACAGGGTCTGGGGCCAACGTCCTGACTTTC
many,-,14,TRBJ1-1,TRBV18,CASSPRGGLAEAFF,TGTGCCAGCTCACCACGGGGAGGACTGGCTGAAGCTTTCTTT
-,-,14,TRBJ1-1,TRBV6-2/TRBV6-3,CASSYNGQNTEAFF,TGTGCCAGCAGTTATAACGGACAGAACACTGAAGCTTTCTTT
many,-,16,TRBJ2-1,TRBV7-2,CASSWRGGGGDNEQFF,TGTGCCAGCAGCTGGAGGGGGGGTGGTGGTGACAATGAGCAGTTCTTC
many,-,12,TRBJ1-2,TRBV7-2,CASSSYVYGYTF,TGTGCCAGCAGCTCTTATGTCTATGGCTACACCTTC
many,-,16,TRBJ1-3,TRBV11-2,CASSPQGRLSGNTIYF,TGTGCCAGCAGCCCCCAGGGCAGACTCTCTGGAAACACCATATATTTT
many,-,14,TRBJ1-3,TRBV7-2,CASSPLGAASTIYF,TGTGCCAGCAGCCCCCTGGGAGCAGCAAGCACCATATATTTT
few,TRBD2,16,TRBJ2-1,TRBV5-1,CASSLAGGLSYNEQFF,TGCGCCAGCAGCTTGGCGGGGGGACTAAGCTACAATGAGCAGTTCTTC
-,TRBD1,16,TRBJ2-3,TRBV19,CASSIGDRVRSDTQYF,TGTGCCAGTAGTATTGGCGACAGGGTTAGATCAGATACGCAGTATTTT
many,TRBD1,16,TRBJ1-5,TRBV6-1,CASSEPIGQGHQPQHF,TGTGCCAGCAGTGAACCAATAGGACAGGGCCATCAGCCCCAGCATTTT
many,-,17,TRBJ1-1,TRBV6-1,CASSEAAWGQRNTEAFF,TGTGCCAGCAGTGAAGCCGCATGGGGGCAGCGAAACACTGAAGCTTTCTTT
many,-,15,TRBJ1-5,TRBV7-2,CASSRSSDGGQPQHF,TGTGCCAGCAGCCGGTCGAGCGATGGGGGTCAGCCCCAGCATTTT
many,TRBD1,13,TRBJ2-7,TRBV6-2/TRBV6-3,CASLRTGSYEQYF,TGTGCCAGCCTCCGGACAGGGAGTTACGAGCAGTACTTC
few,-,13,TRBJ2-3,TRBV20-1,CSAIRGSADTQYF,TGCAGTGCGATTCGGGGGAGTGCAGATACGCAGTATTTT
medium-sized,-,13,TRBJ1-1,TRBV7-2,CASSFVGATEAFF,TGTGCCAGCAGCTTCGTGGGGGCCACTGAAGCTTTCTTT
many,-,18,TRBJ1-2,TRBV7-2,CASSRSGTPGTSNYGYTF,TGTGCCAGCAGCCGGTCCGGCACACCCGGCACTTCTAACTATGGCTACACCTTC
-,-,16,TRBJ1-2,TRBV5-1,CASSLGSLTELYGYTF,TGCGCCAGCAGCTTGGGGTCATTGACAGAACTCTATGGCTACACCTTC